This T cell receptor beta chain emerged from a study of STAT3 mutations in large granular lymphocyte leukemia. Study results and limitations: Sampling intervals varied between patients and samples. Clonal expansion was inferred from other time points because no sample existed at each clone's first appearance. TCR clonotype switching after therapy occurred in about 35% of the 18 patients. Every T-cell large granular lymphocyte leukemia patient had at least one immunodominant TCR beta clonotype.

The CDR3 is made up of 15 amino acids. The V gene's germline CDR1 is SGHTA and CDR2 FQGNSA. Trimming removed 5 bases from V and 4 bases from J; junction bases left unmatched: 6. In its sample, this clone was seen once. The antigen is undetermined. Roughly 39,000 productive templates were obtained per sample on average. Profiling relied on immunoSEQ multiplex PCR, and the TCRdb table lists in-frame clones only, not all of them. The sample has about 40,000 clones; about 88% are singletons. This chain connects TRBV7-2 to TRBJ1-3; TRBD1 agrees at 9 bases. Sequences were obtained from PBMCs. This sequence originates from a human donor with T large granular lymphocyte leukemia. Some clones in this sample may be carry-over from other donors' samples. CDR3 amino acids: CASSPGDRDGNTIYF. DNA for the CDR3: TGTGCCAGCAGCCCAGGGGACAGGGACGGAAACACCATATATTTT.